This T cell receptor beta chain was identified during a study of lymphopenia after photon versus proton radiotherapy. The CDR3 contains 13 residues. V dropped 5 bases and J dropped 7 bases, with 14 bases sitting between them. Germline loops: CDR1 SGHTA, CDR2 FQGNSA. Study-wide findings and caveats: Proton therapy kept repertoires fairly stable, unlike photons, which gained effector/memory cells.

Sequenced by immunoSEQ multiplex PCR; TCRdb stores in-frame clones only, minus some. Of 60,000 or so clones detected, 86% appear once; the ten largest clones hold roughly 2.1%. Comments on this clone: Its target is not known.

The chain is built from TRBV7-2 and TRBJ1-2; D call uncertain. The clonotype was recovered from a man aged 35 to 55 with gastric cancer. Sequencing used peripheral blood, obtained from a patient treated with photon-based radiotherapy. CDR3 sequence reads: CASSPPGEIGYTF. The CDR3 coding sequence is TGTGCCAGCAGCCCCCCCGGGGAAATTGGCTACACCTTC.